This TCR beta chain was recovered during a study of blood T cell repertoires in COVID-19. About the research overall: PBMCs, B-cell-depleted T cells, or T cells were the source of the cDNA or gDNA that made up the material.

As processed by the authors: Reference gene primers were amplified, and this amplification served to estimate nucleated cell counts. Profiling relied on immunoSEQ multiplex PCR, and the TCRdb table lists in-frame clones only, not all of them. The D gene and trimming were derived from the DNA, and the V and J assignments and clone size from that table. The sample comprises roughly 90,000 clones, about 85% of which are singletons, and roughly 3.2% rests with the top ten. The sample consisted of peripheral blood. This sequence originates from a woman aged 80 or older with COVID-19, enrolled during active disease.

CDR3: CASSLGLAQDTQYF. The CDR3 DNA is TGCGCCAGCAGCTTGGGCCTAGCGCAAGATACGCAGTATTTT. The genes are TRBV5-1 and TRBJ2-3; a weak D match, TRBD2 (6 bases). Germline V gene data show CDR1 as SGHRS and CDR2 as YFSETQ. V was cut by 0 bases and J by 5 bases, with 10 bases left in between. The CDR3 is 14 residues long.